This T cell receptor beta chain was identified during a study of cytomegalovirus exposure and HLA in healthy donors. As for the study in general: For the 300 to 450 genotyped donors, more than 80% fell within the Caucasian-associated ancestry cluster.

With 60 Vbeta and 13 Jbeta primers, the PCR was carried out. Sequencing used immunoSEQ multiplex PCR; TCRdb keeps in-frame clones, though not all of them. The sample consists of 150,000 to 180,000 clones, 70% to 85% of them appearing once. The CDR3 is 12 amino acids. The germline V gene has CDR1 SGHDT and CDR2 YYEEEE. The ends lost 4 bases at V and 6 bases at J; junction bases unmatched: 4. The receptor was isolated from a man aged 25-40 years in good health and CMV-seronegative. Sample: PBMCs. The chain is built from TRBV5-6 and TRBJ2-7, with 7 bases aligning to TRBD1. For the CDR3, the DNA is TGTGCCAGCAGCGCGACAGGGCTCGAGCAGTACTTC. It translates to CASSATGLEQYF.